The 20 T cell receptor beta chains given below trace back to one sample, sequenced in a study of shared clonotypes between healthy human individuals. The repertoire was sequenced with immunoSEQ multiplex PCR; TCRdb's copy has only in-frame clones and lacks some. This sample has fewer than 550,000 clones, with roughly 85% found just once. Sequencing used PBMCs. These receptors were collected from a woman between 40 and 50 years old in good health. Some clones in this sample may be carry-over from other donors' samples.

This rearrangement joins TRBV9 to TRBJ2-7, with TRBD2 matching 13 bases. Germline CDR1 SGDLS, CDR2 YYNGEE. The length of the CDR3 is 15 residues. V lost 3 bases to trimming and J lost 5 bases; unmatched junction nucleotides: 5. The CDR3 DNA is TGTGCCAGCAGCGCCGGACTAGCGGGAGTCCACGAGCAGTACTTC. It codes for CASSAGLAGVHEQYF. Filled out from reference TRBV9 and TRBJ2-7, the complete variable domain reads DSGVTQTPKHLITATGQRVTLRCSPRSGDLSVYWYQQSLDQGLQFLIQYYNGEERAKGNILERFSAQQFPDLHSELNLSSLELGDSALYFCASSAGLAGVHEQYFGPGTRLTVT.

This sequence joins TRBV27 and TRBJ1-5, with TRBD1 identical over 7 bases. V trimming: 4 bases; J trimming: 5 bases; junction bases outside the gene matches: 8. CDR3 length equals 15 residues. Germline V gene sequence: CDR1 MNHEY, CDR2 SMNVEV (reference sequence). Written as DNA, the CDR3 is TGTGCCAGCAGTTCTCAACAGGGGCTGGATCAGCCCCAGCATTTT. This sequence encodes CASSSQQGLDQPQHF.

As for this clone: The junction shows a germline mismatch at one end, possibly a read error. Here the CDR3 DNA reads TGTGCCAGCTCTGCGGATCGGCAGGCTTTC. Its translation: CASSADRQAF. The V call is TRBV28, the J call TRBJ1-2; no definite D call. CDR1 MDHEN and CDR2 SYDVKM come from the germline V gene. The CDR3 loop spans 10 amino acids.

This clone appeared a single time. The chain combines TRBV5-1 with TRBJ2-5; 7 bases match TRBD2. CDR1 and CDR2 (germline): SGHRS, YFSETQ. The CDR3 has 18 amino acids. The V gene end was trimmed by 4 bases and the J gene end by 1 base; junction bases not matched to a gene: 16. The CDR3 region is CASSRNTRRASGQETQYF. The CDR3 DNA reads as TGCGCCAGCAGCAGAAACACCAGGCGGGCTAGCGGCCAAGAGACCCAGTACTTC. The full variable domain, completed using reference TRBV5-1 and TRBJ2-5, is KAGVTQTPRYLIKTRGQQVTLSCSPISGHRSVSWYQQTPGQGLQFLFEYFSETQRNKGNFPGRFSGRQFSNSRSEMNVSTLELGDSALYLCASSRNTRRASGQETQYFGPGTRLLVL.

V usage is TRBV7-8 and J usage is TRBJ2-7; no definite D call. Trimming took 4 bases from V and 3 from J, leaving 13 bases between them. The CDR3 totals 14 residues. Germline values: CDR1 SGHVS, CDR2 FQNEAQ. Written as DNA, the CDR3 is TGTGCCAGCAGCTACCCGGATGGGTACTACGAGCAGTACTTC. This codes for CASSYPDGYYEQYF.

The chain links TRBV27 to TRBJ2-7, with 10 nucleotides matching TRBD2. V shed 6 bases, J shed 3 bases, and the junction held 8 bases outside the gene matches. This CDR3 comprises 15 residues. Germline CDR1 MNHEY, CDR2 SMNVEV (reference sequence). Here the CDR3 reads CASSRSSGRHYEQYF. The CDR3 DNA reads TGTGCCAGCAGCCGATCTAGCGGGAGACACTACGAGCAGTACTTC.

The chain joins TRBV10-1 to TRBJ2-2; D call uncertain. Germline V lookup: CDR1 WNHNN, CDR2 SYGVQD (reference sequence). V was pared by 0 bases and J by 7 bases, with 3 bases between. CDR3 length: 12 amino acids. The CDR3 here is CASSESGGELFF. CDR3 nucleotides: TGCGCCAGCAGTGAGTCCGGCGGGGAGCTGTTTTTT.

Worth noting for this clone: With a much larger clone just one base away, this may be a read error. The sample holds other DNA sequences that translate to the same CDR3. This chain uses TRBV5-1 with TRBJ2-1; TRBD2 matches 8 bases. Germline CDR1 reads SGHRS; CDR2 reads YFSETQ. V gave up 2 bases and J gave up 5 bases; unmatched junction bases: 6. The CDR3 totals 15 residues. CDR3 sequence: CASSLAGLANNEQFF. DNA of the CDR3: TGCGCCAGCAGCTTAGCAGGACTAGCAAACAATGAGCAGTTCTTC.

The rearrangement joins TRBV5-1 to TRBJ1-1; D is uncertain. The germline V gene encodes CDR1 SGHRS and CDR2 YFSETQ. Trimming took 5 bases from V and 1 from J, leaving 9 bases between them. The CDR3 runs to 13 residues. CDR3 nucleotides: TGCGCCAGCAGGAGACTACCGAACACTGAAGCTTTCTTT. Translating gives CASRRLPNTEAFF.

V gene TRBV6-6 combines with J gene TRBJ1-3, with a weak D call TRBD1 (6 bases). The length of the CDR3 is 15 residues. Germline loops: CDR1 MNHNY, CDR2 SVGAGI (reference sequence). Trimming cost V 8 bases and J 2 bases, with 16 bases left between them. The CDR3, as DNA: TGTGCCAGCGCGGTCGGGGGGGCCGCTGGAAACACCATATATTTT. Amino acid sequence: CASAVGGAAGNTIYF.

The V call is TRBV5-6, the J call TRBJ1-1; D is perhaps TRBD1 (6 bases). The germline gives CDR1 SGHDT, CDR2 YYEEEE. Trimming cost V 4 bases and J 4 bases, with 8 bases left between them. CDR3 size: 12 residues. Here the CDR3 reads CASSLQGTEAFF. Here the CDR3 DNA reads TGTGCCAGCAGCCTACAGGGCACTGAAGCTTTCTTT.

This rearrangement joins TRBV7-9 to TRBJ1-2; the D is unclear. This CDR3 is built from 15 residues. Trimming removed 5 bases at V and 4 bases at J, with 17 bases between. CDR1 is SEHNR and CDR2 is FQNEAQ in the germline V gene (reference sequence). The CDR3 reads CASSLPGIRGYGYTF. CDR3 DNA: TGTGCCAGCAGCCTTCCGGGAATCCGGGGCTATGGCTACACCTTC.

V usage is TRBV7-9 and J usage is TRBJ1-1; possible D gene TRBD1, 6 bases. Trimming stripped 5 bases from V and 12 bases from J, with 22 bases between. The CDR3 is made up of 14 amino acids. From germline, CDR1 is SEHNR and CDR2 FQNEAQ (reference sequence). Here the CDR3 reads CASSPRDTHWVTFF. The CDR3 DNA reads TGTGCCAGCAGCCCTCGGGACACCCATTGGGTAACTTTCTTT.

The sample holds one count of this clone. The V gene is TRBV28, the J gene TRBJ1-2; possibly TRBD1 for D (5 bases). V shed 3 bases and J shed 8 bases, with 10 bases lying between them. Germline V gene lookup returns CDR1 MDHEN and CDR2 SYDVKM. CDR3 length equals 12 residues. The CDR3 region has the DNA TGTGCCAGCAGTTTCCGGGGGAGCGGCTACACCTTC. It specifies CASSFRGSGYTF.

V is TRBV5-6 and J is TRBJ1-2, with D possibly matching TRBD1 (6 bases). Germline CDR1 reads SGHDT; CDR2 reads YYEEEE. Trimming left V 2 bases short and J 5 bases short, with 10 bases between. The CDR3 length is 13 residues. CDR3 in amino acids: CASSFHQGYGYTF. CDR3 DNA sequence: TGTGCCAGCAGCTTCCACCAGGGGTATGGCTACACCTTC. The entire variable domain, with the rest obtained from reference TRBV5-6 and TRBJ1-2, is as follows: DAGVTQSPTHLIKTRGQQVTLRCSPKSGHDTVSWYQQALGQGPQFIFQYYEEEERQRGNFPDRFSGHQFPNYSSELNVNALLLGDSALYLCASSFHQGYGYTFGSGTRLTVV.

The chain combines TRBV4-2 with TRBJ2-7, with 12 bases aligning to TRBD1. The CDR3 spans 18 residues. CDR1 and CDR2 (germline): LGHNA, YNFKEQ. V gave up 3 bases and J gave up 3 bases; unmatched junction bases: 12. CDR3 region: CASSHLGTGGALIYEQYF. CDR3 coding DNA: TGTGCCAGCAGCCACCTCGGGACAGGGGGCGCCCTTATCTACGAGCAGTACTTC.

The rearrangement joins TRBV5-1 to TRBJ2-2; TRBD2 matches at 10 bases. Per the germline V gene, CDR1 is SGHRS and CDR2 is YFSETQ. CDR3 length: 16 residues. Trimming took 3 bases from V and 5 from J; bases not matched to a gene: 7. CDR3 coding DNA: TGCGCCAGCAGCTCAAGGACTAGCGGCAGAACCGGGGAGCTGTTTTTT. Residues: CASSSRTSGRTGELFF. Variable domain in full (rest from reference TRBV5-1 and TRBJ2-2): KAGVTQTPRYLIKTRGQQVTLSCSPISGHRSVSWYQQTPGQGLQFLFEYFSETQRNKGNFPGRFSGRQFSNSRSEMNVSTLELGDSALYLCASSSRTSGRTGELFFGEGSRLTVL.

CDR3 sequence reads: CASSLLAADGEQFF. The CDR3 DNA reads as TGTGCCAGCAGCTTACTAGCGGCCGATGGAGAGCAGTTCTTC. The J gene is TRBJ2-1, the V gene TRBV7-3; 7 bases align to TRBD2. This CDR3 has 14 residues. CDR1 is SGHTA, CDR2 FQGTGA, per germline. V shed 2 bases, J shed 10 bases, and the junction held 8 bases outside the gene matches. Variable domain in full (rest from reference TRBV7-3 and TRBJ2-1): GAGVSQTPSNKVTEKGKYVELRCDPISGHTALYWYRQSLGQGPEFLIYFQGTGAADDSGLPNDRFFAVRPEGSVSTLKIQRTERGDSAVYLCASSLLAADGEQFFGPGTRLTVL.

The chain couples TRBV28 to TRBJ2-7, with 7 bases identical to TRBD1. The CDR3 length is 14 residues. V dropped 6 bases and J dropped 6; count of bases not matched to a gene: 11. Germline assignment: CDR1 MDHEN and CDR2 SYDVKM. CDR3 DNA: TGTGCCAGCAGCTGGGATCAGGGGGTCCCCGAGCAGTACTTC. Its translation is CASSWDQGVPEQYF.

The gene calls are TRBV11-2 and TRBJ2-3; D ambiguous. The CDR3 extends over 15 amino acids. The V end was cut by 6 bases, the J end by 6 bases, with 19 bases between. The germline V gene has CDR1 SGHAT and CDR2 FQNNGV. The CDR3 DNA follows: TGTGCCAGCAGTCCCCTGGCAGCCCCTTCGGATACGCAGTATTTT. It is translated as CASSPLAAPSDTQYF. Full variable domain (remainder filled in from reference TRBV11-2 and TRBJ2-3): EAGVAQSPRYKIIEKRQSVAFWCNPISGHATLYWYQQILGQGPKLLIQFQNNGVVDDSQLPKDRFSAERLKGVDSTLKIQPAKLEDSAVYLCASSPLAAPSDTQYFGPGTRLTVL.